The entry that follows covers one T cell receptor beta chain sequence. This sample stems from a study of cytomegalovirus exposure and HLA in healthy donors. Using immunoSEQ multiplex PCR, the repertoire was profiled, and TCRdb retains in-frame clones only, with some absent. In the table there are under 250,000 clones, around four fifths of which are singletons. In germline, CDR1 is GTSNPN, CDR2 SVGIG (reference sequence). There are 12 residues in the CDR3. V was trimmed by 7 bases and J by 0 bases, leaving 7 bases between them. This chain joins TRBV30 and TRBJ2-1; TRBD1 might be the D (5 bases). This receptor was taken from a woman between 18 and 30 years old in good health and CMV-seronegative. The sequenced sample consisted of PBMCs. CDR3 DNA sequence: TGTGCCTCCAGGGTCTCCTACAATGAGCAGTTCTTC. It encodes CASRVSYNEQFF.